One and the same sample provided the 19 T cell receptor beta chains below, sequenced in a study of cytomegalovirus exposure and HLA in healthy donors. PCR involved 60 Vbeta and 13 Jbeta primers. The method was immunoSEQ multiplex PCR; TCRdb's version includes in-frame clones alone and lacks a portion of them. This sample has about 120,000 clones, with over 70% found just once. The sample taken for sequencing was PBMCs. The receptor set was obtained from a middle-aged woman in good health and CMV-seropositive.

The V call is TRBV4-1, the J call TRBJ2-7; D not resolved. The CDR3 extends over 13 amino acids. Trimming shortened V by 1 base and J by 3 bases, and 7 bases separated the two germline ends. Looked up from germline, CDR1 is MGHRA and CDR2 is YSYEKL. The DNA of the CDR3 is TGCGCCAGCAGCCAAGGGCCGTACTACGAGCAGTACTTC. Its translation is CASSQGPYYEQYF.

A single count supports this clone. The chain recombines TRBV10-3 with TRBJ2-7; 9 bases are a match to TRBD1. Trimming cost V 6 bases and J 5 bases; bases outside gene matches: 8. CDR3 length: 14 amino acids. The germline gives CDR1 ENHRY, CDR2 SYGVKD. In DNA, the CDR3 is TGTGCCATCAGCGGGGGACAGGGAATAAACGAGCAGTACTTC. Translation: CAISGGQGINEQYF.

The V and J genes are TRBV18 and TRBJ2-7; D may be TRBD2 (6 bases). CDR3 length equals 16 residues. Germline V lookup: CDR1 KGHSH, CDR2 LQKENI. Trimming left V 3 bases short and J 3 bases short, with 18 bases between. CDR3 in DNA: TGTGCCAGCTCACCCCTTGGGGGAGGTACAGGCTACGAGCAGTACTTC. It codes for CASSPLGGGTGYEQYF.

This chain uses TRBV27 with TRBJ2-1; the match to TRBD1 covers 7 bases. The CDR3 contains 16 residues. Germline-derived CDR1 and CDR2 are MNHEY and SMNVEV (reference sequence). Trimming removed 4 bases from V and 8 bases from J; junction bases left unmatched: 14. CDR3 protein: CASSSIATGLGDEQFF. The CDR3 DNA is TGTGCCAGCAGTTCAATAGCGACAGGGCTAGGGGATGAGCAGTTCTTC.

V and J are TRBV5-5 and TRBJ1-1; 10 bases are shared with TRBD1. The germline gives CDR1 SGHKS, CDR2 YYEKEE (reference sequence). V lost 1 base, J lost 7 bases, and 10 bases stayed unmatched. The CDR3 covers 16 residues. CDR3 nucleotide sequence: TGTGCCAGCAGCTTGTCTGGGACAGGGGACGGCGGTGAAGCTTTCTTT. It translates to CASSLSGTGDGGEAFF.

This clone appeared a few times. The gene calls are TRBV25-1 and TRBJ1-6; the D gene is possibly TRBD1 (6 bases). V dropped 1 base and J dropped 14 bases, with 9 bases sitting between them. Germline lookup yields CDR1 MGHDK and CDR2 SYGVNS. The CDR3 has 12 amino acids. Written as DNA, the CDR3 is TGTGCCAGCAGTGAATGGAGACAGGCCCTCCACTTT. This codes for CASSEWRQALHF.

The V call is TRBV28, the J call TRBJ2-7, with 7 bases matching TRBD2. From germline, CDR1 is MDHEN and CDR2 SYDVKM. Germline trimming cut 2 bases from V and 2 bases from J; bases unmatched to any gene: 6. The CDR3 has 15 residues. The DNA for the CDR3 is TGTGCCAGCAGTTTAGTGGCTAGCGGAACCTACGAGCAGTACTTC. This gives the protein CASSLVASGTYEQYF.

V is TRBV6-1 and J is TRBJ1-2, with TRBD1 matching 10 bases. CDR3 length: 14 amino acids. With V trimmed by 6 bases and J by 3 bases, 4 bases remained unmatched. Germline CDR1 is MNHNS and CDR2 is SASEGT. CDR3 DNA: TGTGCCAGCAGATCGGGACAGGGGTACTATGGCTACACCTTC. It is translated as CASRSGQGYYGYTF.

The chain uses TRBV7-2 and TRBJ1-1, with D perhaps matching TRBD1 (6 bases). Looked up from germline, CDR1 is SGHTA and CDR2 is FQGNSA. V was clipped by 2 bases and J by 5 bases, with 21 bases between them. The CDR3 consists of 17 residues. CDR3 coding DNA: TGTGCCAGCAGCTTAAATCTGGGGGCGTTCAGGCGGACTGAAGCTTTCTTT. Its translation: CASSLNLGAFRRTEAFF.

The chain joins TRBV7-3 to TRBJ2-1; D perhaps matches TRBD2 (6 bases). Trimming pared 2 bases from V and 6 bases from J, leaving 11 bases between. This CDR3 has 14 amino acids. Germline V gives CDR1 SGHTA, CDR2 FQGTGA. CDR3 DNA: TGTGCCAGCAGCTTAGGGGGAGGAGGCAATGAGCAGTTCTTC. Translation gives CASSLGGGGNEQFF.

Comments on this clone: The same CDR3 can be traced to other DNA sequences in this sample. The V and J genes are TRBV4-2 and TRBJ1-5, with 10 bases identical to TRBD1. The trim removed 4 bases at V and 6 bases at J, leaving 6 bases unmatched. The CDR3 has 15 amino acids. The germline V gene encodes CDR1 LGHNA and CDR2 YNFKEQ. DNA of the CDR3: TGTGCCAGCAGCCCCCAGCGGACAGGGGGTCAGCCCCAGCATTTT. Protein product: CASSPQRTGGQPQHF.

The chain is built from TRBV19 and TRBJ2-5; 9 positions match TRBD1. Germline lookup yields CDR1 LNHDA and CDR2 SQIVND (reference sequence). The CDR3 loop spans 14 amino acids. The trim removed 3 bases at V and 7 bases at J, leaving 6 bases unmatched. The CDR3 DNA reads TGTGCCAGTAGTATGTGGACAGGGGATGGGACCCAGTACTTC. Encoded protein: CASSMWTGDGTQYF.

The CDR3 region is CASAGTSHDEQYF. The CDR3, as DNA: TGTGCCAGCGCCGGGACTAGTCACGACGAGCAGTACTTC. The chain carries TRBV27 and TRBJ2-7, with TRBD2 identical over 8 bases. In germline, CDR1 is MNHEY, CDR2 SMNVEV (reference sequence). The CDR3 spans 13 residues. J gave up 5 bases and V 8 bases, and 8 bases lay outside the gene matches.

V usage is TRBV6-5 and J usage is TRBJ2-5; 7 positions agree with TRBD2. The CDR3 has 13 residues. Germline-derived CDR1 and CDR2 are MNHEY and SVGAGI. Trimming took 8 bases from V and 4 from J; bases not matched to a gene: 7. CDR3 amino acids: CASSGGSGETQYF. The CDR3 nucleotides are TGTGCCAGCTCGGGGGGATCGGGAGAGACCCAGTACTTC.

This chain joins TRBV4-3 and TRBJ2-7; 9 positions agree with TRBD2. CDR3 length equals 16 residues. CDR1 is LGHNA, CDR2 YSLEER, per germline. Unmatched junction bases numbered 5, after V lost 2 bases and J lost 0 bases. In DNA, the CDR3 is TGCGCCAGCAGCCAAACCCCTAGCGGGGCCTCCTACGAGCAGTACTTC. This gives the protein CASSQTPSGASYEQYF.

The rearrangement uses TRBV5-5 and TRBJ2-7; 7 bases align to TRBD1. In germline, CDR1 is SGHKS, CDR2 YYEKEE (reference sequence). The length of the CDR3 is 12 residues. With 5 bases clipped from V and 4 bases from J, the junction kept 3 bases outside the gene matches. CDR3 residues: CASRTTGYEQYF. The CDR3 coding sequence is TGTGCCAGCAGGACGACAGGGTACGAGCAGTACTTC.

The chain carries TRBV9 and TRBJ1-4, with TRBD1 as a possible D gene (5 bases). Germline V gene lookup returns CDR1 SGDLS and CDR2 YYNGEE. Trimming removed 0 bases from V and 8 bases from J, with 14 bases in between. This CDR3 is built from 15 residues. The CDR3 bases are TGTGCCAGCAGCGTAGCTCTGCAGGGTGAGGAAAAACTGTTTTTT. This codes for CASSVALQGEEKLFF.

V gene TRBV19 combines with J gene TRBJ2-3; TRBD2 matches at 11 bases. With V trimmed by 4 bases and J by 3 bases, 3 bases remained unmatched. CDR1 and CDR2 (germline): LNHDA, SQIVND (reference sequence). The CDR3 extends over 15 amino acids. In DNA, the CDR3 is TGTGCCAGTAGTACCGGGACTAGCGGAACAGATACGCAGTATTTT. It translates to CASSTGTSGTDTQYF.

This clone was seen only once. The V call is TRBV5-4, the J call TRBJ1-4, with D unresolved. The V end lost 3 bases, the J end lost 7 bases, and 13 bases lay between the germline ends. CDR3 length: 14 residues. From germline, CDR1 is SGHNT and CDR2 YYREEE (reference sequence). This chain's CDR3 is CASSSGVTGEKLFF. CDR3 DNA: TGTGCCAGCAGCTCCGGAGTCACGGGTGAAAAACTGTTTTTT.